The 5 T cell receptor beta chains below come from one sample, sequenced in a study of early T cells in non-severe SARS-CoV-2 infection. TCRdb re-called the 5' RACE reads with MiXCR, one entry per CDR3 protein. The data show 65,000 to 80,000 distinct CDR3 sequences, with 11% seen just once and about 4.5% held by the top ten. Specimen: whole blood. The receptors originated from an adult who was a healthcare worker with PCR-confirmed SARS-CoV-2 infection or an uninfected control (not recorded which).

The chain combines TRBV3-1 with TRBJ1-2, with TRBD1 identical over 10 bases. CDR3 length: 14 residues. Germline trimming cut 5 bases from V and 8 bases from J; bases unmatched to any gene: 8. CDR1 is LGHDT, CDR2 YNNKEL, per germline (reference sequence). CDR3 sequence (DNA): TGTGCCAGCAGCTTACGACAGGGGGCGAGCGGCTACACCTTC. Its protein product is CASSLRQGASGYTF.

Within the sample, this clonotype is medium-sized (0.01 to 0.1%). The CDR3 DNA is TGCAGCGTTGCGGGGGGCTCACCCGAGCAGTACTTC. Its protein product is CSVAGGSPEQYF. The V and J genes are TRBV29-1 and TRBJ2-7; the D gene is possibly TRBD2 (7 bases). The V gene's germline CDR1 is SQVTM and CDR2 ANQGSEA. Trimming removed 4 bases at V and 6 bases at J, with 13 bases between. This CDR3 region has 12 residues.

Concerning this clonotype itself: With a much larger clone just one base away, this may be a read error. This sequence joins TRBV4-1 and TRBJ2-3; D is perhaps TRBD1 or TRBD2 (6 bases each). V was cut by 3 bases and J by 4 bases, with 20 bases left in between. CDR1 MGHRA and CDR2 YSYEKL come from the germline V gene. The CDR3 has 17 residues. The CDR3 protein is CASSHPQLGGLSDTQYF. Written as DNA, the CDR3 is TGCGCCAGCAGCCATCCTCAGCTGGGGGGCCTTTCAGATACGCAGTATTTT.

This clonotype was seen a handful of times. The rearrangement links TRBV6-5 to TRBJ1-1, with D unclear. The CDR3 has 13 residues. Per the germline V gene, CDR1 is MNHEY and CDR2 is SVGAGI. Trimming removed 2 bases at V and 6 bases at J, with 10 bases between. CDR3 coding DNA: TGTGCCAGCAGTTACGGCGGGGTGCCTGAAGCTTTCTTT. This translates into CASSYGGVPEAFF.

This clonotype was seen a handful of times. The chain employs TRBV10-3 and TRBJ2-2; 7 nucleotides agree with TRBD1. The CDR3 has 14 residues. Trimming cost V 9 bases and J 0 bases; bases outside gene matches: 4. Germline V CDR1 and CDR2: ENHRY, SYGVKD. The CDR3 bases are TGTGCCATACAGGGGAGTGCGAACACCGGGGAGCTGTTTTTT. Its protein product is CAIQGSANTGELFF.